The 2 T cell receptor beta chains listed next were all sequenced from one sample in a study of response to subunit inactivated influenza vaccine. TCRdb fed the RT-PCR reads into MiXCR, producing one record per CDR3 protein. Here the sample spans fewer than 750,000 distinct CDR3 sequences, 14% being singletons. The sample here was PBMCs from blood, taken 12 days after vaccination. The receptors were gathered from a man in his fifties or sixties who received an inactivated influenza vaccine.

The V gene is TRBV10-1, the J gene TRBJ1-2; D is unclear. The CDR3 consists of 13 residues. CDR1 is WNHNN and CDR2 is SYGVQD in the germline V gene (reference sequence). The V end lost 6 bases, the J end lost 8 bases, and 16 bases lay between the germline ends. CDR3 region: CASSSRQRGGYTF. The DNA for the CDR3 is TGCGCCAGCAGCTCTAGGCAACGAGGGGGCTACACCTTC.

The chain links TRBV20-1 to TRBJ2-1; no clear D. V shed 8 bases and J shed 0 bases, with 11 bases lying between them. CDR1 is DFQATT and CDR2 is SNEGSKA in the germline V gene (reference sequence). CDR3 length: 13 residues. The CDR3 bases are TGCAGTCCAAAGCCGTCCTCCTACAATGAGCAGTTCTTC. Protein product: CSPKPSSYNEQFF.